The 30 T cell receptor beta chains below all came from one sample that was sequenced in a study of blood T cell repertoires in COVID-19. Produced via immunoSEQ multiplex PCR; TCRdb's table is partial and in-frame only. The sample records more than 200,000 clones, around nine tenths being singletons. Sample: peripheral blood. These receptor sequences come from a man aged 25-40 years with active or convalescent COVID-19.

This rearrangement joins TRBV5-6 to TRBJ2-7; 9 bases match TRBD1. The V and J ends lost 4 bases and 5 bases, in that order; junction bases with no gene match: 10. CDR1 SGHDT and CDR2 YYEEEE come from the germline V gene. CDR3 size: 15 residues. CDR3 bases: TGTGCCAGCAGCCCCCCCGGGACAGGGTTTCACGAGCAGTACTTC. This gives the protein CASSPPGTGFHEQYF.

The CDR3 coding sequence is TGTGCCAGCAGCCAAAGGAGCCAAGATTCCTATGGCTACACCTTC. This codes for CASSQRSQDSYGYTF. This sequence joins TRBV14 and TRBJ1-2; D ambiguous. V was cut by 2 bases and J by 4 bases, with 14 bases left in between. In germline, CDR1 is SGHDN, CDR2 FVKESK. CDR3 length equals 15 residues.

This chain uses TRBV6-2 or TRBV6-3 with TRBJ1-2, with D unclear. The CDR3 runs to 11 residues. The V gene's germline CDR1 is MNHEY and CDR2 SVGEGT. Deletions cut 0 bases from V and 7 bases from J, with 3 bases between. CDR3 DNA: TGTGCCAGCAGTTACTCGAGTGGCTACACCTTC. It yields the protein CASSYSSGYTF.

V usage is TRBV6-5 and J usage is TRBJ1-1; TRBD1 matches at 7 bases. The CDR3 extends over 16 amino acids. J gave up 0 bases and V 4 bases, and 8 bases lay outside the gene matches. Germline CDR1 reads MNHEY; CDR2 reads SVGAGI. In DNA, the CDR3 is TGTGCCAGCAGTTCGACAGGGTTCTCAATGAACACTGAAGCTTTCTTT. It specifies CASSSTGFSMNTEAFF.

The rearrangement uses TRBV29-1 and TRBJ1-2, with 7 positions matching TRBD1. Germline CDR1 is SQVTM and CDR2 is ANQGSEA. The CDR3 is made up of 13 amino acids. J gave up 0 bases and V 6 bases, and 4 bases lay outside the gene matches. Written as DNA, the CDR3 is TGCAGCGTCAGGACAGGTACTAACTATGGCTACACCTTC. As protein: CSVRTGTNYGYTF.

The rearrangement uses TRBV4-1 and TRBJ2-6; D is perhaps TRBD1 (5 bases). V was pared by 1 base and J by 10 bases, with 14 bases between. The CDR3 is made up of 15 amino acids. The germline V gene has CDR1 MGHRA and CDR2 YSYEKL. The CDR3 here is CASSQASGRPNVLTF. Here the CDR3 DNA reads TGCGCCAGCAGCCAAGCTTCAGGGCGTCCGAACGTCCTGACTTTC.

CDR3 in amino acids: CAIGSGEISYEQYF. Written as DNA, the CDR3 is TGTGCCATCGGGTCCGGAGAAATCTCCTACGAGCAGTACTTC. The chain recombines TRBV10-3 with TRBJ2-7, with D uncertain. The CDR3 length is 14 residues. Germline V gene lookup returns CDR1 ENHRY and CDR2 SYGVKD. Trimming pared 8 bases from V and 0 bases from J, leaving 14 bases between.

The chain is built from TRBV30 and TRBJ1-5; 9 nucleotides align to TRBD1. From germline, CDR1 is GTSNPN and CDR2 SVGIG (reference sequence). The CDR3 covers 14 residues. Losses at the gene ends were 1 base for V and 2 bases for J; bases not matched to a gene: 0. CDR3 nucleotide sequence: TGTGCCTGGAGTGGGACAGGGGGCAATCAGCCCCAGCATTTT. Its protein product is CAWSGTGGNQPQHF.

The CDR3 is CASSHHRLASETQYF. Here the CDR3 DNA reads TGTGCCAGCAGCCACCATCGACTAGCGTCGGAGACCCAGTACTTC. The V call is TRBV13, the J call TRBJ2-5; TRBD2 matches 8 bases. Germline values: CDR1 PRHDT, CDR2 FYEKMQ (reference sequence). V shed 5 bases and J 5 bases; nucleotides not matched to a gene: 10. The CDR3 is made up of 15 amino acids.

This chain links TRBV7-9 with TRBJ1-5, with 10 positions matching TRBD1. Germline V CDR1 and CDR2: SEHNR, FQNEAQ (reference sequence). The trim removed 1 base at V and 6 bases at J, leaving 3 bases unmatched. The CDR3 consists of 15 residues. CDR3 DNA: TGTGCCAGCAGCTTAGATGGGACAGGGGTTCAGCCCCAGCATTTT. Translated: CASSLDGTGVQPQHF.

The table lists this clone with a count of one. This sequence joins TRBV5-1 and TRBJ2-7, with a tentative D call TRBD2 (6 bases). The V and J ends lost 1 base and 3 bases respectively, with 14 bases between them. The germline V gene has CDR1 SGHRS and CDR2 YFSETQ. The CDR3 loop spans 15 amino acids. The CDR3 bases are TGCGCCAGCAGCTTGTGGGGGGACGAAAACTACGAGCAGTACTTC. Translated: CASSLWGDENYEQYF.

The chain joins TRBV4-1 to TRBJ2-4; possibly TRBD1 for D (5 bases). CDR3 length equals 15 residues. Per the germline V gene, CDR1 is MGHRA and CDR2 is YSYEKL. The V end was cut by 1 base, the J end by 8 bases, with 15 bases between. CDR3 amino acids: CASSQVWAGWDIQYF. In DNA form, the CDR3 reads TGCGCCAGCAGCCAAGTCTGGGCAGGGTGGGACATTCAGTACTTC.

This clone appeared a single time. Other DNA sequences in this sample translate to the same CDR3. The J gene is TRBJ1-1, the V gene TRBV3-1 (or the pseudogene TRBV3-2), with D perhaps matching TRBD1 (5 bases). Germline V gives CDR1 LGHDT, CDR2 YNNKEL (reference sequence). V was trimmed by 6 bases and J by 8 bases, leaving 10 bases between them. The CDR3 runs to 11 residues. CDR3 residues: CASRGGTEAFF. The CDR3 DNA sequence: TGTGCCAGCAGGGGGGGTACAGAAGCTTTCTTT.

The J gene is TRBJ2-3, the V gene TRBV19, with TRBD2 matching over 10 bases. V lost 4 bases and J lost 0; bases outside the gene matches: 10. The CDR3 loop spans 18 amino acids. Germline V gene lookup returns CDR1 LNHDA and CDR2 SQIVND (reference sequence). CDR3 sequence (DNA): TGTGCCAGTAGTAGAGCTTCCCTAGCGGGGGTAAGCACAGATACGCAGTATTTT. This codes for CASSRASLAGVSTDTQYF. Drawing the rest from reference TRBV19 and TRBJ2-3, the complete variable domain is DGGITQSPKYLFRKEGQNVTLSCEQNLNHDAMYWYRQDPGQGLRLIYYSQIVNDFQKGDIAEGYSVSREKKESFPLTVTSAQKNPTAFYLCASSRASLAGVSTDTQYFGPGTRLTVL.

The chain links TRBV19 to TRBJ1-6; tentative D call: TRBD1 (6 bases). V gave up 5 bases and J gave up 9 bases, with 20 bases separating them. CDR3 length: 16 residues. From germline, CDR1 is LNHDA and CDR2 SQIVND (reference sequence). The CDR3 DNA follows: TGTGCCAGTAGTCTTGGGGGGGGCCTGCTGGGTTCACCCCTCCACTTT. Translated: CASSLGGGLLGSPLHF.

CDR3 sequence (DNA): TGCGCCAGCAGCGATGGACAGGGTAGTTCACCCCTCCACTTT. It translates to CASSDGQGSSPLHF. The chain has TRBV4-1 and TRBJ1-6, with 8 bases matching TRBD1. V shed 5 bases, J shed 9 bases, and the junction held 6 bases outside the gene matches. The CDR3 has 14 amino acids. Germline-derived CDR1 and CDR2 are MGHRA and YSYEKL.

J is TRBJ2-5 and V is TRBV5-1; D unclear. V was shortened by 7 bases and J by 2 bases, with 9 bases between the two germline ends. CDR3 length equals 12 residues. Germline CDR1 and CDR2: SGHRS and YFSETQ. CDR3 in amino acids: CASYREQETQYF. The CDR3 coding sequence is TGCGCCAGCTATAGAGAACAAGAGACCCAGTACTTC.

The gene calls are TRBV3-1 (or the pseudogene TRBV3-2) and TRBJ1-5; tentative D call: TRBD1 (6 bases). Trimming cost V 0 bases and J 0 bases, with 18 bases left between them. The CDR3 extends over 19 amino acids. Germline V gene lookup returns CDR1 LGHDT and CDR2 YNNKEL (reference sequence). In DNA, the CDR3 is TGTGCCAGCAGCCAAGACGGTAAGGCCAGGGGCTATAGCAATCAGCCCCAGCATTTT. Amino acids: CASSQDGKARGYSNQPQHF.

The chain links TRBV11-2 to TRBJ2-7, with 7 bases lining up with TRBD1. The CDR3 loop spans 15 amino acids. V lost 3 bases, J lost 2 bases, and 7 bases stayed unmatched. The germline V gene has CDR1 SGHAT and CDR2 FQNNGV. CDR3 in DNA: TGTGCCAGCAGCTTCCACAGGGGACCCACCTACGAGCAGTACTTC. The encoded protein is CASSFHRGPTYEQYF.

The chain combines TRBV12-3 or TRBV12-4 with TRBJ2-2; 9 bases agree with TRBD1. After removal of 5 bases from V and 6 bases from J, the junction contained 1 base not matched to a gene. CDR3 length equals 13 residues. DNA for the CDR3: TGTGCCAGCAGTCGACAGGGGGCCGGGGAGCTGTTTTTT. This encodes CASSRQGAGELFF.

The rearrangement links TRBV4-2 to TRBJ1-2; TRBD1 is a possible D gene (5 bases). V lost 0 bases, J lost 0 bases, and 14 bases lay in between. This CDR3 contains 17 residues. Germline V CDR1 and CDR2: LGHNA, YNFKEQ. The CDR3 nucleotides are TGTGCCAGCAGCCAAGAAATCGGGCAGGGCACTAACTATGGCTACACCTTC. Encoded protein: CASSQEIGQGTNYGYTF.

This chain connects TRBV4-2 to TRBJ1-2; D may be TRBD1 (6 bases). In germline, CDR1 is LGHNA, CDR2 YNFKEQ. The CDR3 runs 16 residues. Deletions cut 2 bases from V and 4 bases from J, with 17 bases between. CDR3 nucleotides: TGTGCCAGCAGCCAAAACTCGGACAGCTCGGGCTATGGCTACACCTTC. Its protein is CASSQNSDSSGYGYTF.

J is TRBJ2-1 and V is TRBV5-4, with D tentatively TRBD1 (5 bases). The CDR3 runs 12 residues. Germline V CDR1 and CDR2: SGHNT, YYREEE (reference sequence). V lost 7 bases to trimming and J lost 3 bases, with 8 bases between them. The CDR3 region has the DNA TGTGCCAGCGGGGCGGACTACAATGAGCAGTTCTTC. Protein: CASGADYNEQFF.

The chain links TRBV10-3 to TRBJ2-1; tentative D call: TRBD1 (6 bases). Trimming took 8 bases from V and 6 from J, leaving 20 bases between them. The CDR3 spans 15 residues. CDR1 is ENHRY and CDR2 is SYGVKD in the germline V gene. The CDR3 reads CAIRPQGASTNEQFF. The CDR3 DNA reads TGTGCCATCCGTCCACAGGGAGCGTCTACCAATGAGCAGTTCTTC.

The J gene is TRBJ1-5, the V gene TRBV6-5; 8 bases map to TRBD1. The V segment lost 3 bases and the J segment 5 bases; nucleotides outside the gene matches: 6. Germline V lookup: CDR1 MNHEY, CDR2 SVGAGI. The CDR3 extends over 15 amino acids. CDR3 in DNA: TGTGCCAGCAGTTATGGGACAGGAGCTCATCAGCCCCAGCATTTT. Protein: CASSYGTGAHQPQHF.

CDR3 in amino acids: CASSIGWLLSRGQFSYGYTF. In DNA form, the CDR3 reads TGTGCCAGTAGTATTGGTTGGTTGCTGTCCAGGGGGCAATTCAGCTATGGCTACACCTTC. The chain combines TRBV19 with TRBJ1-2; 8 positions match TRBD1. The V gene end was trimmed by 3 bases and the J gene end by 4 bases; junction bases not matched to a gene: 22. The CDR3 totals 20 residues. Germline V gene data show CDR1 as LNHDA and CDR2 as SQIVND (reference sequence).

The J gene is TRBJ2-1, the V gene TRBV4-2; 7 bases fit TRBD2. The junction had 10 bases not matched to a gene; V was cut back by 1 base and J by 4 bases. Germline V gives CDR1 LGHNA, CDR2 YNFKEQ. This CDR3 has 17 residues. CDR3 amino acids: CASSQAALASPYNEQFF. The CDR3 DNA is TGTGCCAGCAGCCAAGCGGCACTAGCGTCGCCTTACAATGAGCAGTTCTTC.

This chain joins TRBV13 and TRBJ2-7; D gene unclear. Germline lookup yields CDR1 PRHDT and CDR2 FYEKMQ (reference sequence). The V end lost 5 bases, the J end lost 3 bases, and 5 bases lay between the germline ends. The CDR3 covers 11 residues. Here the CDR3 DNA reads TGTGCCAGCAGCCTAAACTACGAGCAGTACTTC. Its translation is CASSLNYEQYF.

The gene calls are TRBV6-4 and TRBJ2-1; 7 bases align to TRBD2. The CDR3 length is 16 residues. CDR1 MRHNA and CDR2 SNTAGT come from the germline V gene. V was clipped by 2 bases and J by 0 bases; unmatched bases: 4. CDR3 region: CASSDSRGSSYNEQFF. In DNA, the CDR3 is TGTGCCAGCAGTGACAGTCGCGGGAGCTCCTACAATGAGCAGTTCTTC.

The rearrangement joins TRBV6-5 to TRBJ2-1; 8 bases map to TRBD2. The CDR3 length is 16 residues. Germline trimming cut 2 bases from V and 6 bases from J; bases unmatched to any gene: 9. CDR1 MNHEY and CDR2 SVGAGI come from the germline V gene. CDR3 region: CASSYEQAGARNEQFF. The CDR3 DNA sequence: TGTGCCAGCAGTTACGAACAAGCGGGGGCACGCAATGAGCAGTTCTTC.